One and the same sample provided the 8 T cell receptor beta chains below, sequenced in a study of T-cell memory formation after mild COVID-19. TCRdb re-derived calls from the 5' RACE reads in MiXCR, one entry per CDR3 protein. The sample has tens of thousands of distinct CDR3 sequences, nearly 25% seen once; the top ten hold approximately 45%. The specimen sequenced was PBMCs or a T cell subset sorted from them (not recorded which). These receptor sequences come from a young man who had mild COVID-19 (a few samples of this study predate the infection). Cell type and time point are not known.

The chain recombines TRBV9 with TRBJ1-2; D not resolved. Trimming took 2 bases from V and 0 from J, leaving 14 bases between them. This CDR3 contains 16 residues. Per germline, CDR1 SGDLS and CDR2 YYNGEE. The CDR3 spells CASSVSGGSANYGYTF. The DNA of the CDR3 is TGTGCCAGCAGCGTTTCAGGAGGGTCTGCTAACTATGGCTACACCTTC.

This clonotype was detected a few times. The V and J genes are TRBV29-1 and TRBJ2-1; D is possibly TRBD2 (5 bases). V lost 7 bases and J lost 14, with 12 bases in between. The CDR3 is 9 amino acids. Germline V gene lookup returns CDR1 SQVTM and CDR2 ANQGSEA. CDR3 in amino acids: CSAGFPEFF. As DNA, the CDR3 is TGCAGCGCGGGATTTCCTGAGTTCTTC.

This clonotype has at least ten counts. CDR3 bases: TGCAGCGTTCGCGGGGGGGTGAGCTCCTACAATGAGCAGTTCTTC. This codes for CSVRGGVSSYNEQFF. This chain joins TRBV29-1 and TRBJ2-1; 9 bases line up with TRBD2. CDR3 size: 15 residues. CDR1 and CDR2 (germline): SQVTM, ANQGSEA. Trimming took 5 bases from V and 0 from J; bases not matched to a gene: 5.

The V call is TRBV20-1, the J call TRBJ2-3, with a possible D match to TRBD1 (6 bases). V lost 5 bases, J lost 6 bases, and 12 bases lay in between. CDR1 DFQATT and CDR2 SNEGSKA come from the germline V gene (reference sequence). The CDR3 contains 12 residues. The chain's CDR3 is CSAGSGEDTQYF. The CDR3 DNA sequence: TGCAGTGCTGGGTCAGGGGAGGATACGCAGTATTTT.

CDR3 nucleotide sequence: TGTGCCAGCAGTTTCGGGCAGGGCCCTAATGAAAAACTGTTTTTT. It encodes CASSFGQGPNEKLFF. The chain combines TRBV27 with TRBJ1-4; a weak D match, TRBD1 (5 bases). The CDR3 sequence is 15 residues long. Germline loops: CDR1 MNHEY, CDR2 SMNVEV (reference sequence). The V gene lost 3 bases and the J gene lost 3 bases, with 11 bases spanning the gap.

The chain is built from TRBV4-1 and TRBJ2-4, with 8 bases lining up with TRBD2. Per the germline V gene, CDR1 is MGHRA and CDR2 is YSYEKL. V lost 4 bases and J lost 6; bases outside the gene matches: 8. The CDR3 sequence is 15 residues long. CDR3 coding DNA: TGCGCCAGCAGCCCCCACCGGGAGGGCCCAAACATTCAGTACTTC. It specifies CASSPHREGPNIQYF.

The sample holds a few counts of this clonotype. The CDR3 sequence: CASSYMGNEQYV. The CDR3 DNA sequence: TGTGCCAGCAGTTATATGGGGAACGAGCAGTACGTC. V and J are TRBV6-6 and TRBJ2-7; D is uncertain. The ends were cut back, 3 bases at V and 5 bases at J, with 8 bases in the middle. CDR3 size: 12 residues. Germline V gene data show CDR1 as MNHNY and CDR2 as SVGAGI (reference sequence).

CDR3 loop: CAISDWGSAEAFF. In nucleotides, the CDR3 is TGTGCCATCAGTGACTGGGGTTCGGCTGAAGCTTTCTTT. The chain links TRBV10-3 to TRBJ1-1; D ambiguous. Germline CDR1 ENHRY, CDR2 SYGVKD. V lost 3 bases and J lost 6, with 11 bases in between. CDR3 length: 13 amino acids.